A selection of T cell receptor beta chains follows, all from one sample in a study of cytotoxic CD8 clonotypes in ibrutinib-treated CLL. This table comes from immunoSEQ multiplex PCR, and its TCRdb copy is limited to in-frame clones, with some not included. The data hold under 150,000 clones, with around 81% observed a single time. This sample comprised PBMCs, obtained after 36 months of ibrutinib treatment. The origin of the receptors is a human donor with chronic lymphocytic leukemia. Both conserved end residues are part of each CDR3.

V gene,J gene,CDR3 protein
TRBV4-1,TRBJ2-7,CASSHAPDRWGYEQYF
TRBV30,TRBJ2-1,CAWTRTSNNEQFF
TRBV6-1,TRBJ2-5,CASSEDAGGWETQYF
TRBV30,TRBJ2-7,CAWVTNNPGGPSYEQYF
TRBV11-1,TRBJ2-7,CASRGSPNSYEQYF
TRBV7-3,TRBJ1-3,CASSRDSGNTIYF
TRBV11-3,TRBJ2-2,CASSLERFSGELFF
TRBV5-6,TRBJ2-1,CASSLGATGQFYNEQFF
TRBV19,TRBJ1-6,CASTSGVGALHF
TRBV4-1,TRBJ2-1,CASSQQYNEQFF
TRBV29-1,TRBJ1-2,CSVVRVVGYTF
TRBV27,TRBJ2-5,CASSLFGGPETQYF
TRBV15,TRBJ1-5,CATSRPENHQPQHF
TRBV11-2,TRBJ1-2,CASSTQGYGYTF
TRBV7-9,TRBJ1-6,CASSLPTGRYNSPLHF
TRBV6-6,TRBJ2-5,CASSYQELETQYF
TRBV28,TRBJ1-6,CASSRRADRVSYNSPLHF
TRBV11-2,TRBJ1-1,CASSSFLSGRTEAFF
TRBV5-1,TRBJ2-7,CASSFPEQGSKSYEQYF
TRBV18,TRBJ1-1,CASSPSALNTEAFF
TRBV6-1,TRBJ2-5,CASSFSGEETQYF
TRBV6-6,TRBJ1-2,CASSDRTPYGYTF
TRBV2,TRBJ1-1,CASGGGDTEAFF